The 22 T cell receptor beta chains listed next were all sequenced from one sample in a study of T cells in Graves' hyperthyroidism and ophthalmopathy. Amplification of TCR beta CDR3 regions was performed using RNA transcripts as template. In the first-round RT-PCR of the TCR CDR3, the HTBI primer set was used. MiXCR was run by TCRdb on the multiplex PCR reads, yielding one entry per CDR3 protein. Here the sample spans about 560,000 distinct CDR3 sequences, 15% to 17% being singletons. Sequencing was done on a sample of blood. The receptors stem from a woman under 40 with Graves' hyperthyroidism.

In its sample, this clonotype was seen many times. The chain links TRBV18 to TRBJ2-7, with TRBD2 matching over 13 bases. V was pared by 3 bases and J by 2 bases, with 4 bases of the junction left unmatched. Germline V gene data show CDR1 as KGHSH and CDR2 as LQKENI. The CDR3 has 16 residues. The CDR3 here is CASSPWGTSGTYEQYF. The CDR3 DNA reads TGTGCCAGCTCACCTTGGGGGACTAGCGGGACCTACGAGCAGTACTTC. The complete variable domain, with remaining parts taken from reference TRBV18 and TRBJ2-7, reads NAGVMQNPRHLVRRRGQEARLRCSPMKGHSHVYWYRQLPEEGLKFMVYLQKENIIDESGMPKERFSAEFPKEGPSILRIQQVVRGDSAAYFCASSPWGTSGTYEQYFGPGTRLTVT.

This clonotype appeared many times. The J gene is TRBJ1-5, the V gene TRBV3-1; a possible D gene is TRBD1 (5 bases). The CDR3 has 16 residues. Trimming cost V 1 base and J 4 bases, with 14 bases left between them. Germline assignment: CDR1 LGHDT and CDR2 YNNKEL (reference sequence). The DNA of the CDR3 is TGTGCCAGCAGCCAAGGGCCCACGGGGGGAAATCAGCCCCAGCATTTT. It translates to CASSQGPTGGNQPQHF.

This clonotype was seen repeatedly, ten times or more. The V and J genes are TRBV6-1 and TRBJ2-7, with 11 bases that match TRBD1. CDR1 and CDR2 from the germline V gene are MNHNS and SASEGT. The CDR3 runs to 15 residues. Unmatched junction bases numbered 10, after V lost 6 bases and J lost 6 bases. CDR3 residues: CASREPGQGGPEQYF. The CDR3 nucleotides read TGTGCCAGCAGAGAACCGGGACAGGGGGGCCCCGAGCAGTACTTC.

The chain employs TRBV6-1 and TRBJ2-7, with 8 bases that match TRBD1. V lost 6 bases to trimming and J lost 2 bases; unmatched junction nucleotides: 6. This CDR3 spans 14 amino acids. Per the germline V gene, CDR1 is MNHNS and CDR2 is SASEGT. The CDR3 DNA is TGTGCCAGCAGAGGCACAGGGGGGCCCTACGAGCAGTACTTC. Protein sequence: CASRGTGGPYEQYF.

This clonotype has a handful of counts. The V call is TRBV30, the J call TRBJ1-3; possible D gene TRBD1, 5 bases. V lost 0 bases and J 4 bases, leaving 10 bases between the germline ends. Germline values: CDR1 GTSNPN, CDR2 SVGIG (reference sequence). The CDR3 is 14 amino acids. CDR3 amino acids: CAWSVGVPGNTIYF. The CDR3 DNA reads as TGTGCCTGGAGTGTAGGGGTACCAGGAAACACCATATATTTT.

As regards this clonotype: A clone one base away is much larger, so this may be a read error. This rearrangement joins TRBV28 to TRBJ1-2; possibly TRBD1 for D (5 bases). CDR1 MDHEN and CDR2 SYDVKM come from the germline V gene. Trimming shortened V by 7 bases and J by 4 bases, and 22 bases separated the two germline ends. The CDR3 runs to 16 residues. Here the CDR3 reads CASIPAEAGTGYGYTF. The CDR3 DNA is TGTGCCAGCATCCCAGCGGAGGCGGGGACTGGCTATGGCTACACCTTC.

This clonotype occurred many times. This chain links TRBV2 with TRBJ1-5, with D tentatively TRBD1 (6 bases). Germline V gives CDR1 SNHLY, CDR2 FYNNEI. The CDR3 loop spans 14 amino acids. V was pared by 7 bases and J by 1 base, with 11 bases between. The CDR3 loop reads CASKGQLSNQPQHF. As DNA, the CDR3 is TGTGCCAGCAAGGGACAACTCAGCAATCAGCCCCAGCATTTT.

This clonotype showed up many times. This sequence joins TRBV27 and TRBJ2-1; 7 bases are shared with TRBD1. Germline CDR1 MNHEY, CDR2 SMNVEV (reference sequence). This CDR3 is built from 14 residues. With 6 bases clipped from V and 1 base from J, the junction kept 3 bases outside the gene matches. CDR3 in DNA: TGTGCCAGCAGCGACAGGGCGTCCTACAATGAGCAGTTCTTC. Translated: CASSDRASYNEQFF.

This clonotype was counted ten times or more. This rearrangement joins TRBV12-3 or TRBV12-4 to TRBJ1-5; D possibly corresponds to TRBD1 (5 bases). This CDR3 has 12 residues. The ends were cut back, 6 bases at V and 4 bases at J, with 7 bases in the middle. The CDR3 region is CASRRTNQPQHF. The CDR3 nucleotides read TGTGCCAGCAGAAGGACAAATCAGCCCCAGCATTTT.

This clonotype was counted only a few times. J is TRBJ2-7 and V is TRBV9, with TRBD1 as a possible D gene (6 bases). The V end was cut by 0 bases, the J end by 5 bases, with 18 bases between. The germline gives CDR1 SGDLS, CDR2 YYNGEE. The CDR3 totals 16 residues. CDR3 sequence reads: CASSVDVGTPDHEQYF. The CDR3 DNA reads as TGTGCCAGCAGCGTAGATGTTGGGACACCGGACCACGAGCAGTACTTC.

This clonotype was seen a few times. The gene calls are TRBV7-8 and TRBJ1-1; D may be TRBD1 (6 bases). The CDR3 extends over 16 amino acids. Trimming left V 5 bases short and J 3 bases short, with 19 bases between. CDR1 and CDR2 from the germline V gene are SGHVS and FQNEAQ. CDR3 in DNA: TGTGCCAGCAGCCCGGGACACAACCTCGGGTACACTGAAGCTTTCTTT. Amino acids: CASSPGHNLGYTEAFF.

The table lists this clonotype with many counts. The chain uses TRBV27 and TRBJ1-1; the match to TRBD1 covers 7 bases. The CDR3 covers 12 residues. Per the germline V gene, CDR1 is MNHEY and CDR2 is SMNVEV (reference sequence). The CDR3 DNA follows: TGTGCAGTCCTCAAGGGGGCGAGTGAAGCTTTCTTT. Its translation is CAVLKGASEAFF.

This clonotype was counted many times. The chain joins TRBV27 to TRBJ2-1; TRBD1 might be the D (7 bases). The germline V gene has CDR1 MNHEY and CDR2 SMNVEV (reference sequence). Trimming shortened V by 5 bases and J by 8 bases, and 16 bases separated the two germline ends. This CDR3 has 14 amino acids. CDR3: CASSRQTGDYEQFF. DNA of the CDR3: TGTGCCAGCAGTCGACAAACAGGGGACTATGAGCAGTTCTTC.

This chain connects TRBV20-1 to TRBJ2-7; D might be TRBD1 or TRBD2, each matching 5 bases. V lost 5 bases and J lost 0, with 17 bases in between. CDR3 length: 15 residues. The V gene's germline CDR1 is DFQATT and CDR2 SNEGSKA (reference sequence). In DNA, the CDR3 is TGCAGTGCTCCTCCTGGGGCGGGCCCCTCCTACGAGCAGTACTTC. As protein: CSAPPGAGPSYEQYF.

J is TRBJ2-2 and V is TRBV20-1; TRBD2 agrees at 7 bases. Germline trimming cut 2 bases from V and 4 bases from J; bases unmatched to any gene: 13. This CDR3 comprises 17 residues. Germline loops: CDR1 DFQATT, CDR2 SNEGSKA (reference sequence). CDR3 amino acids: CSARNSVGGGFTGELFF. In DNA form, the CDR3 reads TGCAGTGCTAGAAATAGCGTTGGCGGGGGTTTCACCGGGGAGCTGTTTTTT.

To note about this clonotype: This may be a read error: a much more frequent sequence differs by one nucleotide. The J gene is TRBJ1-5, the V gene TRBV6-2 or TRBV6-3, with D possibly TRBD1 on 6 matching bases. This CDR3 spans 14 amino acids. Germline CDR1 and CDR2: MNHEY and SVGEGT. The CDR3 DNA is TGTGCCGGCAGTTACGGCGACAGGACTCAGCCCCAGCATTTT. It specifies CAGSYGDRTQPQHF.

The chain combines TRBV28 with TRBJ1-1; D gene unclear. From germline, CDR1 is MDHEN and CDR2 SYDVKM. The germline V and J ends were trimmed by 10 bases and 1 base, with 7 bases remaining between them. The CDR3 runs to 11 residues. The CDR3 nucleotides read TGTGCCATTACGGGGAACACTGAAGCTTTCTTT. Translated, it gives CAITGNTEAFF.

In this sample, this clonotype turned up many times. The chain carries TRBV5-1 and TRBJ2-3, with D possibly TRBD2 on 5 matching bases. The CDR3 covers 16 residues. Per the germline V gene, CDR1 is SGHRS and CDR2 is YFSETQ. V was pared by 3 bases and J by 1 base, with 15 bases between. This CDR3 is CASSSAILRGTDTQYF. CDR3 nucleotide sequence: TGCGCCAGCAGCTCCGCGATCCTGCGGGGCACAGATACGCAGTATTTT.

This clonotype was observed many times. V is TRBV28 and J is TRBJ2-7, with a weak D call TRBD2 (5 bases). Germline CDR1 and CDR2: MDHEN and SYDVKM. V gave up 6 bases and J gave up 2 bases, with 20 bases separating them. The CDR3 sequence is 16 residues long. The CDR3 nucleotides read TGTGCCAGCAGGATAGGGTCGGAGAGGGCCGCCTACGAGCAGTACTTC. Its protein is CASRIGSERAAYEQYF.

This clonotype was counted ten times or more. This chain uses TRBV3-1 with TRBJ1-1; perhaps TRBD1 as D (5 bases). From germline, CDR1 is LGHDT and CDR2 YNNKEL (reference sequence). V lost 4 bases and J 0 bases, leaving 9 bases between the germline ends. The CDR3 spans 14 residues. The CDR3 DNA reads TGTGCCAGCAGCCGGGGCAGTATGAACACTGAAGCTTTCTTT. Translated: CASSRGSMNTEAFF.

In this sample, this clonotype turned up many times. The J gene is TRBJ2-1, the V gene TRBV11-1; 9 nucleotides line up with TRBD2. Per germline, CDR1 SGHAT and CDR2 FQDESV (reference sequence). The junction had 7 bases not matched to a gene; V was cut back by 3 bases and J by 7 bases. The CDR3 is 15 amino acids. The DNA of the CDR3 is TGTGCCAGCAGCTTCGGGCGGGAGGGCCGGAATGAGCAGTTCTTC. Residues: CASSFGREGRNEQFF.

About this clonotype: Here the CDR3 omits its conserved ending phenylalanine or tryptophan, so a read error is the likely source. J is TRBJ2-1 and V is TRBV5-1; 13 bases are a match to TRBD2. Germline CDR1 is SGHRS and CDR2 is YFSETQ. This CDR3 comprises 18 residues. V lost 0 bases and J lost 2; bases outside the gene matches: 5. Written as DNA, the CDR3 is TGCGCCAGCAGCTTGGCCGCGGGACTAGCGGGGCCCTACAATGAGCAGTTCCTC. It translates to CASSLAAGLAGPYNEQFL.